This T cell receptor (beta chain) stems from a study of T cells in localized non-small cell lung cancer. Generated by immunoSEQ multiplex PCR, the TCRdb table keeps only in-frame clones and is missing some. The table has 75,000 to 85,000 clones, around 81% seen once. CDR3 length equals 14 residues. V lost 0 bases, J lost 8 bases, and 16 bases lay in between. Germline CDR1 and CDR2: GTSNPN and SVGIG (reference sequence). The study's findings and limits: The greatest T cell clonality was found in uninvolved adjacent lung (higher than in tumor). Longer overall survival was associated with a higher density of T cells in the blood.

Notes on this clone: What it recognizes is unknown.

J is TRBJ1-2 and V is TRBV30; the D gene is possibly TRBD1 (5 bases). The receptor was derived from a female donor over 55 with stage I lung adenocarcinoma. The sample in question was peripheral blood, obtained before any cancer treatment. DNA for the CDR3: TGTGCCTGGAGTGTACTTTCTCGGGGCCCGGGCTACACCTTC. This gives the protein CAWSVLSRGPGYTF.